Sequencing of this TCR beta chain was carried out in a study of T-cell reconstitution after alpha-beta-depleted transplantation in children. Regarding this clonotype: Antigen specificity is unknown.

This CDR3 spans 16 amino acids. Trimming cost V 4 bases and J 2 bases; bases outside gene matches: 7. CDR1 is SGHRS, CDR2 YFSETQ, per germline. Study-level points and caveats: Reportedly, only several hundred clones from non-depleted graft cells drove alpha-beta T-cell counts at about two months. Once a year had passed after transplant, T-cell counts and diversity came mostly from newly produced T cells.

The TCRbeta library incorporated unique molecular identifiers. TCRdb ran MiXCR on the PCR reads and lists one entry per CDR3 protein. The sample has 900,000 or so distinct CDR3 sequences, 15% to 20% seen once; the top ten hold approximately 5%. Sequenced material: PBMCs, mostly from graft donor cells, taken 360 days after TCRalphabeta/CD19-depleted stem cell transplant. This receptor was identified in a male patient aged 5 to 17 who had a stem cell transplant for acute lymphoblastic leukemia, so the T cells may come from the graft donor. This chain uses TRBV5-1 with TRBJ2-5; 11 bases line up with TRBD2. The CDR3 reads CASSPGLAARQETQYF. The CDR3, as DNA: TGCGCCAGCAGCCCGGGACTAGCGGCCCGACAAGAGACCCAGTACTTC.